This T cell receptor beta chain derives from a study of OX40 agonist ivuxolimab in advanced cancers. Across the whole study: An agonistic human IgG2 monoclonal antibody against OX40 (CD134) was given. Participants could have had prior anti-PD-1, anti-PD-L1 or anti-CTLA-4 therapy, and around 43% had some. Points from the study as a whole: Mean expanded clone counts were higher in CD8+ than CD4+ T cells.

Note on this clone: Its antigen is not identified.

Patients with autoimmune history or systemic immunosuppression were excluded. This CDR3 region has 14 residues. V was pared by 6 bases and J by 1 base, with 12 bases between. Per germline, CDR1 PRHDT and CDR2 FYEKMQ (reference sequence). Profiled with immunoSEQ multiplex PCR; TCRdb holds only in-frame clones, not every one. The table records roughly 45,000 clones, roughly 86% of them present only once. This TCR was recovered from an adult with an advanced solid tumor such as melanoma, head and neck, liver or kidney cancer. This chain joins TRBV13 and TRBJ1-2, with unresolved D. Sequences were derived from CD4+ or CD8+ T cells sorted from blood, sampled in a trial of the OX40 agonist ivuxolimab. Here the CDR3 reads CASSPDTVNYGYTF. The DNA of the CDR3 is TGTGCCAGCAGTCCTGACACGGTTAACTATGGCTACACCTTC. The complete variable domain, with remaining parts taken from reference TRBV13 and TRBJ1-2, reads AAGVIQSPRHLIKEKRETATLKCYPIPRHDTVYWYQQGPGQDPQFLISFYEKMQSDKGSIPDRFSAQQFSDYHSELNMSSLELGDSALYFCASSPDTVNYGYTFGSGTRLTVV.